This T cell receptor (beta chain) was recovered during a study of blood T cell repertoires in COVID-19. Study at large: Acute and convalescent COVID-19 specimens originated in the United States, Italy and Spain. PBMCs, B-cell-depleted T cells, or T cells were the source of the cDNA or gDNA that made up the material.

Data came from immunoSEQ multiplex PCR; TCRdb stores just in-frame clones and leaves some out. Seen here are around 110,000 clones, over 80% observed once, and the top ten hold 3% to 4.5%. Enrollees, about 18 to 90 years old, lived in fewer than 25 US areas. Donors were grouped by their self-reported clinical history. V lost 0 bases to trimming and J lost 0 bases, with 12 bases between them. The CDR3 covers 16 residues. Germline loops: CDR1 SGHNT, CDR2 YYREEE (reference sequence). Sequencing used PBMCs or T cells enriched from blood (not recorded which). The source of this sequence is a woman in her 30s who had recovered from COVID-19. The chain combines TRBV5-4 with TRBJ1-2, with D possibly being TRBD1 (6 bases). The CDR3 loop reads CASSLARDTTNYGYTF. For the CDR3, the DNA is TGTGCCAGCAGCTTGGCCCGGGACACTACTAACTATGGCTACACCTTC.